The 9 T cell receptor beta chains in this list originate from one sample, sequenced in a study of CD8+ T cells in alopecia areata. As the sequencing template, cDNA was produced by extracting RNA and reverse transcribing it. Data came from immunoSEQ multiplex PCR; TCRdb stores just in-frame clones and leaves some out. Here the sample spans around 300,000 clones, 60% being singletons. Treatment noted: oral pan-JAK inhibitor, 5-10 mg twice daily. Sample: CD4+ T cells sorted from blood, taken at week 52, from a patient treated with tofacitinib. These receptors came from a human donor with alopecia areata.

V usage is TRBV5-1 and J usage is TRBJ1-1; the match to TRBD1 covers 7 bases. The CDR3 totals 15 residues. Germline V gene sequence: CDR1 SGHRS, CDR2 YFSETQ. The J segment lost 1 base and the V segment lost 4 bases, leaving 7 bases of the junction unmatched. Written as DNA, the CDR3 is TGCGCCAGCAGCCCCAACAGGGGTGGGAACACTGAAGCTTTCTTT. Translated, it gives CASSPNRGGNTEAFF.

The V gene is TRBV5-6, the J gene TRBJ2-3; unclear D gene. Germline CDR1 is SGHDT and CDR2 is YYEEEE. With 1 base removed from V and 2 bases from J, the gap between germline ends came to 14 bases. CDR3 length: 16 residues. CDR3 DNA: TGTGCCAGCAGCTTGCGACGGGTATCCTTCACAGATACGCAGTATTTT. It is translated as CASSLRRVSFTDTQYF.

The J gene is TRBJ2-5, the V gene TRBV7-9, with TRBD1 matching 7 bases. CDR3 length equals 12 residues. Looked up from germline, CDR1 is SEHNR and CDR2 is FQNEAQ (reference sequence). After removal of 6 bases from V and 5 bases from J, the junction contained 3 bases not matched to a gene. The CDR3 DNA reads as TGTGCCAGCAGAACGACAGGGGAGACCCAGTACTTC. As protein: CASRTTGETQYF. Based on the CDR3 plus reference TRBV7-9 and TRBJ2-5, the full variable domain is DTGVSQNPRHKITKRGQNVTFRCDPISEHNRLYWYRQTLGQGPEFLTYFQNEAQLEKSRLLSDRFSAERPKGSFSTLEIQRTEQGDSAMYLCASRTTGETQYFGPGTRLLVL.

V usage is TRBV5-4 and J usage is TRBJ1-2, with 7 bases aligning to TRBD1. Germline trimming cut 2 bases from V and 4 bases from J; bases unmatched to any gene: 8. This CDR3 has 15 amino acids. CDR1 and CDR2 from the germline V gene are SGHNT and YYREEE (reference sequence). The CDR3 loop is CASSLARGGSYGYTF. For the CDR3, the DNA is TGTGCCAGCAGCTTAGCCAGGGGGGGAAGCTATGGCTACACCTTC.

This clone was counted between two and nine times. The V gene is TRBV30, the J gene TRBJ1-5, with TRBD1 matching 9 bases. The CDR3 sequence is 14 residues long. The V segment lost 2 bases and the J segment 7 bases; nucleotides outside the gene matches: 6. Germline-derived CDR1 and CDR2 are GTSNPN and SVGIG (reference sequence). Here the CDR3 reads CAWSLTGGDQPQHF. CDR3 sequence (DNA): TGTGCCTGGAGTTTAACAGGGGGCGACCAGCCCCAGCATTTT.

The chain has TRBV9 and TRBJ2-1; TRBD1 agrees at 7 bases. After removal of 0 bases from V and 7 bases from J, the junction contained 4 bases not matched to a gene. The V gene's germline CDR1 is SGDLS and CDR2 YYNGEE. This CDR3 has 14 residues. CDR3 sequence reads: CASSVEGGRNEQFF. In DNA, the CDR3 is TGTGCCAGCAGCGTAGAAGGGGGCCGGAATGAGCAGTTCTTC.

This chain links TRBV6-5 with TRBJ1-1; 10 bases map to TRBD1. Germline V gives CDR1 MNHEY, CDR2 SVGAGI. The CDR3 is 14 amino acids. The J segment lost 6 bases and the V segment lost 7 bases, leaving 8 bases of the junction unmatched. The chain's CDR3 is CASIQPGQGSEAFF. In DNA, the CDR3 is TGTGCCAGCATTCAACCGGGACAGGGGTCTGAAGCTTTCTTT.

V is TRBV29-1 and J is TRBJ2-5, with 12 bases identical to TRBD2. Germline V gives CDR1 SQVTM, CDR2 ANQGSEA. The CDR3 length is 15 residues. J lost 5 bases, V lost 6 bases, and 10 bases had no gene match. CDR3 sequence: CSVMGTSGHGETQYF. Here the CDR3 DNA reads TGCAGCGTAATGGGGACTAGCGGGCACGGGGAGACCCAGTACTTC.

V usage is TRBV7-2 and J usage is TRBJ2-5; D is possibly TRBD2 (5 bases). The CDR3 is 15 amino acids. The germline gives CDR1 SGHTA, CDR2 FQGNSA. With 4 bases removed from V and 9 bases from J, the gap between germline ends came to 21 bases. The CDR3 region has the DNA TGTGCCAGCAGCTCCCTCCCGGACTCCCGGGTCCCCCAGTACTTC. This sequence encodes CASSSLPDSRVPQYF.